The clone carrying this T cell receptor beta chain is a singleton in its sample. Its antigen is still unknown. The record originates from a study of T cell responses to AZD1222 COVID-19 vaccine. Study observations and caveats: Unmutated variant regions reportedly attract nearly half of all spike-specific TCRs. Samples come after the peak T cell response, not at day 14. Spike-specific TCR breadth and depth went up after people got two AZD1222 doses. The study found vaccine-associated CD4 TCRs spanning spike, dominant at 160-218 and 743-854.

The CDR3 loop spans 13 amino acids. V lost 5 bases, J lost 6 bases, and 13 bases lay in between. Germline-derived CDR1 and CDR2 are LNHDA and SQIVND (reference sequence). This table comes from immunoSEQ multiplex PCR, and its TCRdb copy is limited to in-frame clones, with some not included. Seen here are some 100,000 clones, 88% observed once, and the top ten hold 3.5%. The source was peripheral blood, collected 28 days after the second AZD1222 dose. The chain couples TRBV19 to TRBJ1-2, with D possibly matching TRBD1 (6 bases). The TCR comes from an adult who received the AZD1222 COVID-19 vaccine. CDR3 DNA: TGTGCCAGTAGTCGCGGGGGCGGTAATGGCTACACCTTC. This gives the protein CASSRGGGNGYTF.